This is a list of T cell receptor beta chains from one sample in a study of cytomegalovirus exposure and HLA in healthy donors. Clones were read by immunoSEQ multiplex PCR, and TCRdb kept only the in-frame ones, dropping some. The data show about 160,000 clones, approximately 77% seen once. Source material: PBMCs. The receptors originated from a man between 18 and 35 years old in good health and CMV-seronegative. The CDR3 runs from the conserved cysteine through the conserved F or W. Each record gives: D gene, clone size, V gene, J gene, CDR3 DNA, CDR3 protein. A D gene is named only where the DNA matches it firmly. Not all rows give a size; the values are once, few, many and, for expanded clones, a class.

-	-	TRBV28	TRBJ1-5	TGTGCCAGCAGCACGAGAAAGCCCCAGCATTTT	CASSTRKPQHF
TRBD2	-	TRBV5-1	TRBJ2-2	TGCGCCAGCAGGGAGACTAGCGGGAGGGCCGGGGTCGCCGGGGAGCTGTTTTTT	CASRETSGRAGVAGELFF
TRBD1	once	TRBV28	TRBJ2-7	TGTGCCAGCAGTTTTCGGACAGGGTCCTACGAGCAGTACTTC	CASSFRTGSYEQYF
TRBD1	-	TRBV5-1	TRBJ2-3	TGCGCCAGCAGCCCCCCGACAGGGGCCCTCCGGGATACGCAGTATTTT	CASSPPTGALRDTQYF
-	once	TRBV28	TRBJ1-5	TGTGCCAGCAGAATACAGGGTGCGGGCAATCAGCCCCAGCATTTT	CASRIQGAGNQPQHF
TRBD2	-	TRBV5-4	TRBJ2-1	TGTGCCAGCAGCTTAAGGACTAGCGGGAGGCCCCTATTTATGTTCTTC	CASSLRTSGRPLFMFF
-	-	TRBV7-9	TRBJ1-1	TGTTCCAGCAGCTTAGTGGCGGCGGAGGAAGCTTTCTTT	CSSSLVAAEEAFF
TRBD1	-	TRBV6-4	TRBJ2-2	TGTGCCAGCAGTGACGGACAGGACACCGGGGAGCTGTTTTTT	CASSDGQDTGELFF
TRBD1	-	TRBV10-1	TRBJ1-1	TGCGCCAGCAGCCTAACAGGGGATACGAACACTGAAGCTTTCTTT	CASSLTGDTNTEAFF
TRBD2	-	TRBV18	TRBJ2-5	TGTGCCAGCTCAAGGGGAGATAGCGGGCAAGAGACCCAGTACTTC	CASSRGDSGQETQYF
TRBD2	-	TRBV19	TRBJ2-2	TGTGCCAGTAGTATTCTAGCGGGCTCAGCGAACACCGGGGAGCTGTTTTTT	CASSILAGSANTGELFF
-	-	TRBV29-1	TRBJ2-3	TGCAGCGTTGAAATTGGAAGCGTGACAGATACGCAGTATTTT	CSVEIGSVTDTQYF
TRBD2	-	TRBV10-1	TRBJ2-2	TGCGCCAGCAGTTCCGGGACTAGCGGGACCGGGGAGCTGTTTTTT	CASSSGTSGTGELFF
-	-	TRBV19	TRBJ2-1	TGTGCCAGTAGCATGACCCCGGGTCGAAATGAGCAGTTCTTC	CASSMTPGRNEQFF
TRBD2	-	TRBV5-1	TRBJ2-7	TGCGCCAGCAGCCTCTCCGGGACTAGCGGGGGCCTAGGCGAGCAGTACTTC	CASSLSGTSGGLGEQYF
-	-	TRBV28	TRBJ2-7	TGTGCCAGCAGTTTGGGGGGAGGATACTACGAGCAGTACTTC	CASSLGGGYYEQYF
TRBD2	-	TRBV5-4	TRBJ2-3	TGTGCCAGCAGCTTACCGGGACTAGCTCAAAGCACAGATACGCAGTATTTT	CASSLPGLAQSTDTQYF
TRBD1	-	TRBV6-5	TRBJ1-5	TGTGCCAGCAGTCGAACAGGGGTGAGCAATCAGCCCCAGCATTTT	CASSRTGVSNQPQHF